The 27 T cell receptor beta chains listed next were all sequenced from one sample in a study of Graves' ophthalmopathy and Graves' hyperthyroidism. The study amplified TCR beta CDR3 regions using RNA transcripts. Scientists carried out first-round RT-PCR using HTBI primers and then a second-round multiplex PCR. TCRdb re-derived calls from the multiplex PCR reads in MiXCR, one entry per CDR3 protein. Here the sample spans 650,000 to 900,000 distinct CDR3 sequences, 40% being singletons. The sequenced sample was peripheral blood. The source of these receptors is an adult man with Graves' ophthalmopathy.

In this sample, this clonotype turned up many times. CDR3 residues: CASSGHRGLNEKLFF. The CDR3 DNA sequence: TGTGCCAGCAGTGGCCACAGGGGGCTGAATGAAAAACTGTTTTTT. J is TRBJ1-4 and V is TRBV25-1, with TRBD1 matching 9 bases. CDR1 is MGHDK and CDR2 is SYGVNS in the germline V gene. This CDR3 has 15 residues. The V gene end was trimmed by 4 bases and the J gene end by 5 bases; junction bases not matched to a gene: 5.

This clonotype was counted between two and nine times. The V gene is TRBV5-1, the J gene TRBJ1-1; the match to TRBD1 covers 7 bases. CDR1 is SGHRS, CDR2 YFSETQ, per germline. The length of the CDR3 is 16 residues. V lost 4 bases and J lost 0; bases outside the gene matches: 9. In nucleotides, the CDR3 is TGCGCCAGCAGCCCGGGGGCGGGGACAGTGAACACTGAAGCTTTCTTT. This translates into CASSPGAGTVNTEAFF.

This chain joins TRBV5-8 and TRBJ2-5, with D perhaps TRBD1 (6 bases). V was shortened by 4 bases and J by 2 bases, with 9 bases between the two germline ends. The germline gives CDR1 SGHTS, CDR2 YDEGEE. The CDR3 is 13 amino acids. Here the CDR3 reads CASSGDKQETQYF. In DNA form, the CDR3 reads TGTGCCAGCAGCGGGGACAAACAAGAGACCCAGTACTTC.

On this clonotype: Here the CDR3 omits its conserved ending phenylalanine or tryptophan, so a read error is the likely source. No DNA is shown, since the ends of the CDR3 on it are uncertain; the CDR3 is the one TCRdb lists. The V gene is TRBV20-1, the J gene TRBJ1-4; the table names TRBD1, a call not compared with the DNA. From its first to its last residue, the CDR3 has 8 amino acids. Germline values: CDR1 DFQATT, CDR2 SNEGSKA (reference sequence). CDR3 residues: CSALGENY.

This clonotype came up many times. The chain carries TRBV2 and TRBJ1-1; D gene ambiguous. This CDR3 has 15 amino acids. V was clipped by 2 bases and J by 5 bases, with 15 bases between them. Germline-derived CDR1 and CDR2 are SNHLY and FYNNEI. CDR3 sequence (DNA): TGTGCCAGCAGTGAAAGTCCGGGTAGAAGGACTGAAGCTTTCTTT. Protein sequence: CASSESPGRRTEAFF.

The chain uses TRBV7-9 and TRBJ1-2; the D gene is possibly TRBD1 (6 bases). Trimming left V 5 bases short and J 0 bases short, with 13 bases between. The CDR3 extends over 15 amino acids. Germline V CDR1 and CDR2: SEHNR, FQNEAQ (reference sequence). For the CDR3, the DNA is TGTGCCAGCAGCGCGGCTACAGGGTCTAACTATGGCTACACCTTC. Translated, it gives CASSAATGSNYGYTF.

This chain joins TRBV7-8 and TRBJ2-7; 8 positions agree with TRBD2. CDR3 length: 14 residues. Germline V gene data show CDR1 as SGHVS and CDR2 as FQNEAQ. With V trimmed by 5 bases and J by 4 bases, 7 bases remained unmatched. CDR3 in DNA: TGTGCCAGCAGCCCCGGGGGGGGGGGATACGAGCAGTACTTC. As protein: CASSPGGGGYEQYF. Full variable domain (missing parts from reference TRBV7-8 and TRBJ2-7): GAGVSQSPRYKVAKRGQDVALRCDPISGHVSLFWYQQALGQGPEFLTYFQNEAQLDKSGLPSDRFFAERPEGSVSTLKIQRTQQEDSAVYLCASSPGGGGYEQYFGPGTRLTVT.

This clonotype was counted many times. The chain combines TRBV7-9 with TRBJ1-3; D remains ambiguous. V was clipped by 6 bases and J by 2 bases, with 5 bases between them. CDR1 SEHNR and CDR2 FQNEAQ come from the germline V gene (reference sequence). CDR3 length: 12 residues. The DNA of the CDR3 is TGTGCCAGCAGTTTGACTGGAAACACCATATATTTT. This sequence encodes CASSLTGNTIYF.

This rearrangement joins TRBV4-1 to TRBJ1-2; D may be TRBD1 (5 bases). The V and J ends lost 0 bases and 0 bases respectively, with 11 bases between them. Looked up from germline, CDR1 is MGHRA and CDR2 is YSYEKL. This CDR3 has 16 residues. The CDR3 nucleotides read TGCGCCAGCAGCCAAGAGGTGACAGTAGCTAACTATGGCTACACCTTC. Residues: CASSQEVTVANYGYTF.

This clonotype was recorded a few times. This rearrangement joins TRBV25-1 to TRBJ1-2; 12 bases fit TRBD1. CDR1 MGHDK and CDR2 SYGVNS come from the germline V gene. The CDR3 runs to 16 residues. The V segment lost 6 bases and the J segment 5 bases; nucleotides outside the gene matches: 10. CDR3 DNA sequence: TGTGCCAGCAGCACACACGGGACAGGGGGCCATTATGGCTACACCTTC. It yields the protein CASSTHGTGGHYGYTF.

CDR3 residues: CASSFRHTEKLFF. CDR3 in DNA: TGTGCCAGCAGTTTTCGACATACCGAAAAACTGTTTTTT. The chain combines TRBV28 with TRBJ1-4, with no clear D. Germline CDR1 is MDHEN and CDR2 is SYDVKM. The CDR3 totals 13 residues. Deletions cut 3 bases from V and 8 bases from J, with 10 bases between.

The CDR3 region has the DNA TGTGCCAGCAGGCCACAGGGGGGCCCCTATAATTCACCCCTCCACTTT. Protein sequence: CASRPQGGPYNSPLHF. The chain employs TRBV14 and TRBJ1-6, with TRBD1 matching 8 bases. The CDR3 covers 16 residues. V gave up 6 bases and J gave up 2 bases; unmatched junction bases: 6. Germline CDR1 and CDR2: SGHDN and FVKESK. Full variable domain (outside the CDR3, taken from reference TRBV14 and TRBJ1-6): EAGVTQFPSHSVIEKGQTVTLRCDPISGHDNLYWYRRVMGKEIKFLLHFVKESKQDESGMPNNRFLAERTGGTYSTLKVQPAELEDSGVYFCASRPQGGPYNSPLHFGNGTRLTVT.

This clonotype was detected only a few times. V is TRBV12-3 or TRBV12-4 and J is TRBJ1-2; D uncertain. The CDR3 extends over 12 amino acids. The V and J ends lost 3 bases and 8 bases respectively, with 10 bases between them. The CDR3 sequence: CASSFGRHGYTF. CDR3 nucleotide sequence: TGTGCCAGCAGTTTCGGGCGGCACGGCTACACCTTC.

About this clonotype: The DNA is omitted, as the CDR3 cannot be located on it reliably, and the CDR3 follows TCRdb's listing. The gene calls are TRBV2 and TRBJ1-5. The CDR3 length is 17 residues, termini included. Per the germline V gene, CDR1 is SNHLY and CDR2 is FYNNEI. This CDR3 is CACSARDAVGSNQPQHF.

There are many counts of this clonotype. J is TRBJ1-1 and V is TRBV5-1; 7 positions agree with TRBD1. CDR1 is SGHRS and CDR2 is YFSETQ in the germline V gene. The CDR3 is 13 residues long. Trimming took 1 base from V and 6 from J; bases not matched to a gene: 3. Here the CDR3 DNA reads TGCGCCAGCAGCTTGCGACAGGGCTCTGAAGCTTTCTTT. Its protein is CASSLRQGSEAFF.

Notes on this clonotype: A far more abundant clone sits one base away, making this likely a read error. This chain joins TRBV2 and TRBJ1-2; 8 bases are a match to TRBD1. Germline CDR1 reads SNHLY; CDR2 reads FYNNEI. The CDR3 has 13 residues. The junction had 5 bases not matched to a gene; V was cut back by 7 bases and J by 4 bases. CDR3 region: CASNPTGGYGYTF. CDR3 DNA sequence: TGTGCCAGCAACCCTACAGGGGGCTATGGCTACACCTTC.

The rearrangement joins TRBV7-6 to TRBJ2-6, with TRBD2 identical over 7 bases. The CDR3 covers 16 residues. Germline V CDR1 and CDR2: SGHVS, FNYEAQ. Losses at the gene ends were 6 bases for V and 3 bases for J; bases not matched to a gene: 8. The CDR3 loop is CASRDPRGVGANVLTF. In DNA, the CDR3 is TGTGCCAGCAGGGACCCCCGGGGGGTTGGGGCCAACGTCCTGACTTTC. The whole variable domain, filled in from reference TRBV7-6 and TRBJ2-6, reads GAGVSQSPRYKVTKRGQDVALRCDPISGHVSLYWYRQALGQGPEFLTYFNYEAQQDKSGLPNDRFSAERPEGSISTLTIQRTEQRDSAMYRCASRDPRGVGANVLTFGAGSRLTVL.

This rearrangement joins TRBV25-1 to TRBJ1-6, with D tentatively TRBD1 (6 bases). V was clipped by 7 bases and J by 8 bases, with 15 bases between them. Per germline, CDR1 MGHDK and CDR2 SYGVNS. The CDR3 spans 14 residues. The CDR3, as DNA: TGTGCCAGCACGACAGGTCCCACCTATTCACCCCTCCACTTT. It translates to CASTTGPTYSPLHF.

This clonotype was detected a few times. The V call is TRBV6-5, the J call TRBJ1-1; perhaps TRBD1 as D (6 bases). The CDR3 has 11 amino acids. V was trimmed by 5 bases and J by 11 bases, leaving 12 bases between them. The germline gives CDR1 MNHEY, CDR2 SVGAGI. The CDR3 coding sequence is TGTGCCAGCAGTCAGGGGAATAGGGCTTTCTTT. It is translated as CASSQGNRAFF.

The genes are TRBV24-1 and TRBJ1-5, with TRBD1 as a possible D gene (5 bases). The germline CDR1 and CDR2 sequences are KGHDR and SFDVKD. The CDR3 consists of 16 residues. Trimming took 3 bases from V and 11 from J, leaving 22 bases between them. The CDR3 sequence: CATSDPGGTDQETQHF. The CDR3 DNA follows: TGTGCCACCAGTGATCCAGGTGGGACGGACCAAGAGACCCAGCATTTT.

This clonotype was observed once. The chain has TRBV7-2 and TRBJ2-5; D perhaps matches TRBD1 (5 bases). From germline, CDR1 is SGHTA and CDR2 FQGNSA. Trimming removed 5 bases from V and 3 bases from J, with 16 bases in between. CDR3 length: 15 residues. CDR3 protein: CASSQRPGREETQYF. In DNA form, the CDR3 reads TGTGCCAGCAGCCAAAGGCCTGGCAGGGAAGAGACCCAGTACTTC.

CDR3 nucleotides: TGTGCCAGCAGCGCCCGACAGGGAGGGAACACTGAAGCTTTCTTT. This codes for CASSARQGGNTEAFF. The chain is built from TRBV5-4 and TRBJ1-1; 7 bases are a match to TRBD1. Germline V CDR1 and CDR2: SGHNT, YYREEE (reference sequence). The CDR3 covers 15 residues. Germline trimming cut 4 bases from V and 1 base from J; bases unmatched to any gene: 7.

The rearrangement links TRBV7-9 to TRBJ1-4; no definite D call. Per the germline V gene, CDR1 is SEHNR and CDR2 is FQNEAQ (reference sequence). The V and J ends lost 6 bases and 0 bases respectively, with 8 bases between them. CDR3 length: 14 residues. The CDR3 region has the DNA TGTGCCAGCAGGGATGGTGCAACTAATGAAAAACTGTTTTTT. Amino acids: CASRDGATNEKLFF.

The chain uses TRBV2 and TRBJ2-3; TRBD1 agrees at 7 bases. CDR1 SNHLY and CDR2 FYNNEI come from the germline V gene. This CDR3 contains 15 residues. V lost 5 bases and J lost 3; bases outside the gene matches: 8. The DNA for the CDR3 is TGTGCCAGCAGTCTCTCCAGGGGGAGAACAGATACGCAGTATTTT. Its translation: CASSLSRGRTDTQYF. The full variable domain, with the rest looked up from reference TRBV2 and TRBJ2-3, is EPEVTQTPSHQVTQMGQEVILRCVPISNHLYFYWYRQILGQKVEFLVSFYNNEISEKSEIFDDQFSVERPDGSNFTLKIRSTKLEDSAMYFCASSLSRGRTDTQYFGPGTRLTVL.

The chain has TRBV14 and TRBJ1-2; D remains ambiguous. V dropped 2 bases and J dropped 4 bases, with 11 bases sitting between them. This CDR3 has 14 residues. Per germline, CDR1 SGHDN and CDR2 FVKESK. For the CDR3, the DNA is TGTGCCAGCAGCCAAACCAGTCTGGGCTATGGCTACACCTTC. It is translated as CASSQTSLGYGYTF.

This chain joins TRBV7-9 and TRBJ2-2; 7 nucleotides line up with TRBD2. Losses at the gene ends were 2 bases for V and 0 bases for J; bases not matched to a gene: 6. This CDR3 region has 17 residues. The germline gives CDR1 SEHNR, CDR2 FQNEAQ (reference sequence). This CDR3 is CASSLWGLAANTGELFF. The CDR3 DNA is TGTGCCAGCAGCTTATGGGGCCTAGCGGCGAACACCGGGGAGCTGTTTTTT.

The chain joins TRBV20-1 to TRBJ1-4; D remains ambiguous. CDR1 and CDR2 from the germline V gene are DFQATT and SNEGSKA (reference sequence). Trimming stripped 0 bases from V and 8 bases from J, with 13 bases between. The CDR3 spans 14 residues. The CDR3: CSARDRGGKEKLFF. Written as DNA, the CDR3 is TGCAGTGCTAGAGATCGGGGTGGAAAGGAAAAACTGTTTTTT.